Each of the 5 T cell receptor beta chains below was sequenced from the same sample in a study of blood T cell repertoires in COVID-19. Profiling relied on immunoSEQ multiplex PCR, and the TCRdb table lists in-frame clones only, not all of them. The data contain a few hundred thousand clones, 88% of them singletons. What was sequenced was PBMCs or T cells enriched from blood (not recorded which). The receptors derive from a woman aged 55 to 70 in a cohort exposed to, infected with or recovered from COVID-19 (not recorded which).

This clone came up once. The rearrangement uses TRBV5-1 and TRBJ2-2, with 8 bases lining up with TRBD1. Germline V lookup: CDR1 SGHRS, CDR2 YFSETQ. This CDR3 region has 16 residues. Unmatched junction bases numbered 4, after V lost 2 bases and J lost 1 base. CDR3 in amino acids: CASSLSGTGNTGELFF. The CDR3 DNA is TGCGCCAGCAGCTTATCCGGGACAGGGAACACCGGGGAGCTGTTTTTT.

This chain uses TRBV10-1 with TRBJ2-1; D not certain. Germline V CDR1 and CDR2: WNHNN, SYGVQD (reference sequence). The CDR3 has 14 amino acids. The V end was cut by 0 bases, the J end by 8 bases, with 11 bases between. CDR3 sequence reads: CASSESFPIDEQFF. CDR3 DNA: TGCGCCAGCAGTGAGTCCTTCCCTATCGATGAGCAGTTCTTC.

This chain uses TRBV7-2 with TRBJ2-1, with TRBD2 matching 12 bases. Germline CDR1 SGHTA, CDR2 FQGNSA. This CDR3 has 17 residues. After removal of 4 bases from V and 0 bases from J, the junction contained 4 bases not matched to a gene. The CDR3 nucleotides are TGTGCCAGCAGCTCTGGACTAGCGGGACGCTCCTACAATGAGCAGTTCTTC. Encoded protein: CASSSGLAGRSYNEQFF.

J is TRBJ1-2 and V is TRBV28, with 8 nucleotides matching TRBD1. CDR3 length equals 16 residues. Germline-derived CDR1 and CDR2 are MDHEN and SYDVKM. J lost 4 bases, V lost 6 bases, and 13 bases had no gene match. The CDR3 DNA sequence: TGTGCCAGCAGCCTTGCCCCAACAGGGGGGACCTATGGCTACACCTTC. It yields the protein CASSLAPTGGTYGYTF.

The chain joins TRBV19 to TRBJ2-5, with TRBD1 matching over 10 bases. The V gene end was trimmed by 7 bases and the J gene end by 4 bases; junction bases not matched to a gene: 6. Germline V gene sequence: CDR1 LNHDA, CDR2 SQIVND (reference sequence). The CDR3 runs 14 residues. CDR3 protein: CASKDRGLGETQYF. In nucleotides, the CDR3 is TGTGCCAGTAAAGACAGGGGGCTCGGAGAGACCCAGTACTTC.